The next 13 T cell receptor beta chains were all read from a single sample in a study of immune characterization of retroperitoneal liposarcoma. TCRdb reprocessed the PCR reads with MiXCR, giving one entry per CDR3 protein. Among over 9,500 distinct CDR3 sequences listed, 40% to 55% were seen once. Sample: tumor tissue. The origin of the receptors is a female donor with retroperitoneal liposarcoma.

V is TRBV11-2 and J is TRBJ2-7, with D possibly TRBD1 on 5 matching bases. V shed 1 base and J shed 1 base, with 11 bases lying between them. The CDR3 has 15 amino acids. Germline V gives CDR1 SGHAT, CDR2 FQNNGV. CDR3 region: CASSLAFRGSYEQYF. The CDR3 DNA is TGTGCCAGCAGCTTAGCTTTTAGGGGATCCTACGAGCAGTACTTC.

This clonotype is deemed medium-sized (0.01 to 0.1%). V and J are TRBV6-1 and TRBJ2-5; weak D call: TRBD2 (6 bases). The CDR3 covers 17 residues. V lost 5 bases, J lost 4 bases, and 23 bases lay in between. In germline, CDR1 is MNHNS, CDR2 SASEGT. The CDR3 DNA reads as TGTGCCAGCAGTTACGTTTCCCCCGCCTCGCGGGGAGAGACCCAGTACTTC. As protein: CASSYVSPASRGETQYF.

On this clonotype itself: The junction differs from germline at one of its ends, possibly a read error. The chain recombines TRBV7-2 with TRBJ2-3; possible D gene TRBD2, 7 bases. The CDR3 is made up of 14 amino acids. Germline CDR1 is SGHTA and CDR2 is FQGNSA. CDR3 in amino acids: CASSIVRGGDTQYF. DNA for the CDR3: TGTGCCAGCAGCATAGTGAGGGGGGGTGATACTCAGTATTTT.

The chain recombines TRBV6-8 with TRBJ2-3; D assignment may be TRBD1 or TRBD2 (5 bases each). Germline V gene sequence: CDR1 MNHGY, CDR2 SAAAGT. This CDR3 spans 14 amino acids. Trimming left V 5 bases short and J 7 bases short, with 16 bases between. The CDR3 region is CASSKGPLQNTQYF. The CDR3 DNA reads TGTGCCAGCAGTAAGGGACCCCTTCAAAATACGCAGTATTTT.

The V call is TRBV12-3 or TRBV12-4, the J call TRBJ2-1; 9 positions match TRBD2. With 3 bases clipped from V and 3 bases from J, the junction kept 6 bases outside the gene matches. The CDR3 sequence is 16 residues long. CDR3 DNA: TGTGCCAGCAGTTTTGAAACTAGCGGGTTCTACAATGAGCAGTTCTTC. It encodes CASSFETSGFYNEQFF.

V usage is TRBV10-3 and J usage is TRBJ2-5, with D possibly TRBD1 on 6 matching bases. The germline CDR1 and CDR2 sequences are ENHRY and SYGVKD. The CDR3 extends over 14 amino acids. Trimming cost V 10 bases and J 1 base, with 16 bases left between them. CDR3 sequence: CATSVGASQETQYF. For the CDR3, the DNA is TGTGCCACGTCTGTGGGGGCATCCCAAGAGACCCAGTACTTC.

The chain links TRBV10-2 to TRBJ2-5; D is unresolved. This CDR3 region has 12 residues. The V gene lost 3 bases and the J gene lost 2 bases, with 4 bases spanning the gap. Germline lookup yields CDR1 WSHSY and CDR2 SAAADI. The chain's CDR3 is CASSELQETQYF. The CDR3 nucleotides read TGCGCCAGCAGTGAACTACAAGAGACCCAGTACTTC.

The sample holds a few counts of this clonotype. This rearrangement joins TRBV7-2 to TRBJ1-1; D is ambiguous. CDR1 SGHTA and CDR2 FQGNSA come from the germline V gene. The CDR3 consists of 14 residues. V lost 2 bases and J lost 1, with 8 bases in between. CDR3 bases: TGTGCCAGCAGCTTACCGGGGAGGAACACTGAAGCTTTCTTT. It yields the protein CASSLPGRNTEAFF. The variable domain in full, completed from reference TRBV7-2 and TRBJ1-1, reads GAGVSQSPSNKVTEKGKDVELRCDPISGHTALYWYRQSLGQGLEFLIYFQGNSAPDKSGLPSDRFSAERTGGSVSTLTIQRTQQEDSAVYLCASSLPGRNTEAFFGQGTRLTVV.

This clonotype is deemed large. CDR3 DNA: TGTGCCAGCAGTCAGGGAATCGGATATGAGCAGTACTTC. This translates into CASSQGIGYEQYF. This chain links TRBV6-1 with TRBJ2-5; weak D call: TRBD1 (5 bases). Looked up from germline, CDR1 is MNHNS and CDR2 is SASEGT. Trimming pared 5 bases from V and 11 bases from J, leaving 18 bases between. The CDR3 spans 13 residues.

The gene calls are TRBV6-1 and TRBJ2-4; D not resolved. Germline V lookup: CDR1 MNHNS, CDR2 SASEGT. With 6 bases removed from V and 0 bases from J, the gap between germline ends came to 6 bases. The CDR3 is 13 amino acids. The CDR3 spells CASRMGAKNIQYF. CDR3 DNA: TGTGCCAGCAGGATGGGAGCCAAAAACATTCAGTACTTC.

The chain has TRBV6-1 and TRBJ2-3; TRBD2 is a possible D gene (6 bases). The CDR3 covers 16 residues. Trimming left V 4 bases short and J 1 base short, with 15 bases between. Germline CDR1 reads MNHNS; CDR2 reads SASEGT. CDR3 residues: CASSATGRRGTDTQYF. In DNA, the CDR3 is TGTGCCAGCAGTGCCACCGGGAGAAGGGGCACAGATACGCAGTATTTT.

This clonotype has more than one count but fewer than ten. The CDR3 region is CASSTQAGEQFF. CDR3 in DNA: TGTGCCAGCAGCACACAAGCCGGCGAGCAGTTCTTC. J is TRBJ2-1 and V is TRBV25-1; D is unresolved. CDR3 length: 12 residues. The germline V gene encodes CDR1 MGHDK and CDR2 SYGVNS. The ends were cut back, 6 bases at V and 10 bases at J, with 13 bases in the middle.

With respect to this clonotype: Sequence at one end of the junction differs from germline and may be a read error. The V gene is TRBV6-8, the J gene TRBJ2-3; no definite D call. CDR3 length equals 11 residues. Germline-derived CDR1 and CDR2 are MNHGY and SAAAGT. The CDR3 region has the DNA TGTGCCAGCAGTGCGGAGCTGACCAGGACTTTT. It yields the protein CASSAELTRTF.